Included here is one TCR beta chain sequence, with context. Its antigen remains unidentified. This table comes from immunoSEQ multiplex PCR, and its TCRdb copy is limited to in-frame clones, with some not included. The sample shows approximately 1,600 clones, roughly 34% of them seen only once. The sample comes from a study of tumor-infiltrating lymphocytes in localized non-small cell lung cancer. About the research overall: Some samples were collected after neoadjuvant chemotherapy; smokers, never-smokers and several histologies were included. Each patient gave resected tumor and non-adjacent uninvolved lung tissue. Study-level findings and limits: Only some patients had TCR sequencing, depending on available tissue. IM1 and IM2 tumors showed no difference in T-cell fraction.

The clonotype was recovered from a human donor with non-small cell lung cancer. Material: uninvolved lung tissue not adjacent to the tumor.

This CDR3 reads CAWSPQGEKLFF. CDR3 nucleotide sequence: TGTGCCTGGAGTCCACAAGGGGAAAAACTGTTTTTT. This rearrangement joins TRBV30 to TRBJ1-4; D gene unclear. The V and J ends lost 2 bases and 8 bases respectively, with 9 bases between them. The CDR3 runs 12 residues. CDR1 and CDR2 from the germline V gene are GTSNPN and SVGIG (reference sequence). Combining the CDR3 with reference TRBV30 and TRBJ1-4 gives the whole variable domain SQTIHQWPATLVQPVGSPLSLECTVEGTSNPNLYWYRQAAGRGLQLLFYSVGIGQISSEVPQNLSASRPQDRQFILSSKKLLLSDSGFYLCAWSPQGEKLFFGSGTQLSVL.